The present T cell receptor beta chain was sequenced within a study of blood T cells in healthy people across ages. V lost 4 bases and J 2 bases, leaving 21 bases between the germline ends. This CDR3 has 17 residues. Germline V gives CDR1 LNHNV, CDR2 YYDKDF (reference sequence). The use of a sample-barcoded 5' primer and a J-beta primer mix characterized a second PCR of about 7 to 12 cycles. TCRdb analysed the 5' RACE reads with MiXCR anew, one entry per CDR3 protein. Among about 1,500,000 distinct CDR3 sequences listed, approximately 38% were seen once. Sequencing was carried out using blood. The rearrangement uses TRBV15 and TRBJ2-7; weak D call: TRBD2 (6 bases). This clonotype originated in a woman in her late teens or twenties in good health. The CDR3 DNA is TGTGCCACCAGCACCCTGCTAGCGACAATGAAACCCTACGAGCAGTACTTC. Translated: CATSTLLATMKPYEQYF.